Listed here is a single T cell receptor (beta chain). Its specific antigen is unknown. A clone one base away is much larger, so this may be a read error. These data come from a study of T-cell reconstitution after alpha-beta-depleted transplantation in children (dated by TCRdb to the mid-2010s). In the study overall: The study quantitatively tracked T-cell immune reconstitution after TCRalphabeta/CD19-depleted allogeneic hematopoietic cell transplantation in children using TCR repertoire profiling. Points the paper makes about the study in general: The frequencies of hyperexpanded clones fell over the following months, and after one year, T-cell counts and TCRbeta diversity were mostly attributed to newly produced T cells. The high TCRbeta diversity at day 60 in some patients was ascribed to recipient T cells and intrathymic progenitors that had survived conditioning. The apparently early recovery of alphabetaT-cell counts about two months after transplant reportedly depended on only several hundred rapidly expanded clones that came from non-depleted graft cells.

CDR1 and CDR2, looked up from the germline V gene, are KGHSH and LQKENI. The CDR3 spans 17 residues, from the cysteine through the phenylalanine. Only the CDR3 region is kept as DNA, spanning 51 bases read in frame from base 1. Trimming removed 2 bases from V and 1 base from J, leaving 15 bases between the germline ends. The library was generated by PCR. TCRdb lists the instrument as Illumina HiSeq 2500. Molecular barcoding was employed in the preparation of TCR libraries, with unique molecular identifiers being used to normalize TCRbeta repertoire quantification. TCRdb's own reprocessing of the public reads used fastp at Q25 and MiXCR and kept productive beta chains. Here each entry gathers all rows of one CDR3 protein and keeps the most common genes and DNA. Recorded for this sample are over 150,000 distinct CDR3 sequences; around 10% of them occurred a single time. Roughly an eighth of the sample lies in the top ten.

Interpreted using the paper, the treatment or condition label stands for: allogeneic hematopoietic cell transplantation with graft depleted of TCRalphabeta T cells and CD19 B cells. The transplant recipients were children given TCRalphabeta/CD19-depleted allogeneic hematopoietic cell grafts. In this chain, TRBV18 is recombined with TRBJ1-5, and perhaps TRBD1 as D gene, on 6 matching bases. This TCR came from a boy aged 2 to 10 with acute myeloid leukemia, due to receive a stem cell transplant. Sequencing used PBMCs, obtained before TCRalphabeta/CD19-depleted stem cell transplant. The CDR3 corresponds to CASSPTEEQGSNQPQHF. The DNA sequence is TGTGCCAGCTCACCAACAGAGGAGCAGGGGAGCAATCAGCCCCAGCATTTT.